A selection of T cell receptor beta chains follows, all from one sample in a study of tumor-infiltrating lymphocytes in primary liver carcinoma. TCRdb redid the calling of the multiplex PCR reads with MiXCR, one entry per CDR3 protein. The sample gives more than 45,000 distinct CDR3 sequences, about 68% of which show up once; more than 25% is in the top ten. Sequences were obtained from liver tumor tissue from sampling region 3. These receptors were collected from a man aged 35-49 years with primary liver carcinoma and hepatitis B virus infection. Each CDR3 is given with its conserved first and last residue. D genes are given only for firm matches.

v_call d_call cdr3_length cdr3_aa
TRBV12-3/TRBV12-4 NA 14 CASSPLVSTDTQYF
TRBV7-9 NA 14 CASSLGTNTGEPFF
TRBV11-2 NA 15 CVCSLWLENTGELFF
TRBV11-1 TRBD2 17 CASSLGLAGEVDNGLFF
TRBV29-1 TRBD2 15 CSVWAAGVGNETQYF
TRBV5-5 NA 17 CASSLGLARRYQETQYF
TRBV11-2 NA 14 CASKRLVGTYKQYF
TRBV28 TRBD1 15 CASSPPGQGPYEQYF
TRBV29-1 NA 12 CSVNGAGNEQFF
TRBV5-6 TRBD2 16 CDSSMGAGRGYNEQFF
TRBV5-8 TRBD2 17 CASSPGGTSGDTGELFF
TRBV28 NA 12 CASSPVGETQYF
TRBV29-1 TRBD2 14 CSVAAGGDTDTQYF
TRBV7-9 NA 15 CASCRAVGGTYEQYF
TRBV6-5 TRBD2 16 CASSRRGLAVSYEQYF
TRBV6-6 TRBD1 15 CFSSYSGTGDSPLHF
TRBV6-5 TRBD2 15 CTSRGLVGEHNKQFF
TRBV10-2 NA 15 CASSESGGEGHPQHF
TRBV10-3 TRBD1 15 CAITPGQARTDTHHF
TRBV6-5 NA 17 CAISYSRGGGSYNERFF
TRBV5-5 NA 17 CASSLGLARGYRETHYF
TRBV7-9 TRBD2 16 CANSPGRAGVWDGQFF
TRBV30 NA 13 CAWKTVSSYEQYF
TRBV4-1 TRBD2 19 CACNQDSGGSSPAKNIQYF
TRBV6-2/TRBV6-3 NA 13 CASSRRDFYEQYF
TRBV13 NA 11 CASGLRGEQYF
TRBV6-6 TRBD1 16 CVSGYSTGQGQETQYF
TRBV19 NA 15 CASRTYETINTEAFF
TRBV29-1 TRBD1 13 CNVVGQGSYEQYF
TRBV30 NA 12 CACKTDNQPQHF
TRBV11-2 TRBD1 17 CASSRMGGQGFCTDAFF
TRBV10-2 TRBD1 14 CASSGRQGVEKLFF
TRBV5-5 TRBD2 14 CAISLTSGDNGQFF
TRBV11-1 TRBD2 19 CASNLRPGLAAYSYDEQIF
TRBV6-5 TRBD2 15 CATSYGSGSYNEQSF
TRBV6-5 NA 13 CASNYSRGDGSTF
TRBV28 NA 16 CASTLAYVGAGTEAVF
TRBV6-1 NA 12 CASRRDYYGYAF
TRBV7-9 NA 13 CASSNSRAYTQYF
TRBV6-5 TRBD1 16 CACSYPNRGRADTQYF
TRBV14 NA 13 CSSSPGTWDEQFF
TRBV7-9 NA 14 CASSLTEWGGELFF
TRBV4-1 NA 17 CASSPKALGARSYEQNF
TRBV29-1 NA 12 CSVVSRINIQYF
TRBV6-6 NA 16 CESSYRVEYSNQPQYF
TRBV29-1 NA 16 CGFECDRIRSYNEQFF
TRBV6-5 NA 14 CTSSSLAPYNDQFF
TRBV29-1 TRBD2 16 CSSTGTSGTITDAQYF
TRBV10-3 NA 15 CAIGPGDDRNSEASF